This T cell receptor beta chain was sequenced in a study of control samples from healthy donors and cancer patients. This clone was picked up one time. The CDR3 loop spans 14 amino acids. Germline CDR1 and CDR2: SGHTA and FQGTGA. Between the trimmed V and J ends, which lost 0 bases and 8 bases, there was a span of 10 bases. TCRdb keeps only in-frame clones here, not all; method: immunoSEQ multiplex PCR. The data show around 90,000 clones, roughly 80% seen once. V gene TRBV7-3 combines with J gene TRBJ2-2; D gene ambiguous. The specimen sequenced was blood. The TCR comes from a man aged 30 to 39 in good health. Here the CDR3 reads CASSLTAAPGELFF. Written as DNA, the CDR3 is TGTGCCAGCAGCTTAACGGCAGCTCCGGGGGAGCTGTTTTTT.